What follows are 27 T cell receptor beta chains derived from one specimen sequenced in a study of blood T cell repertoires in COVID-19. Repertoires were generated with immunoSEQ multiplex PCR, while TCRdb's copy carries only in-frame clones and drops some. The repertoire includes tens of thousands of clones, over 65% of them detected once, and 2.5% to 3% sits in the top ten. Sequenced input: peripheral blood. These receptors were collected from a human donor with acute or convalescent COVID-19. The donor label of this sample is uncertain.

The chain joins TRBV15 to TRBJ2-1; D might be TRBD1 (6 bases). There are 17 residues in the CDR3. V dropped 1 base and J dropped 0 bases, with 13 bases sitting between them. Germline lookup yields CDR1 LNHNV and CDR2 YYDKDF (reference sequence). CDR3 protein: CATSRGVLGGSYNEQFF. DNA of the CDR3: TGTGCCACCAGCAGAGGGGTCCTAGGGGGCTCCTACAATGAGCAGTTCTTC.

The chain carries TRBV11-2 and TRBJ1-5; 7 bases match TRBD1. Unmatched junction bases numbered 11, after V lost 8 bases and J lost 4 bases. In germline, CDR1 is SGHAT, CDR2 FQNNGV. CDR3 length equals 15 residues. CDR3 nucleotide sequence: TGTGCCAGCGCACTCTCGGACAGGAAAAATCAGCCCCAGCATTTT. Translated: CASALSDRKNQPQHF.

The rearrangement links TRBV10-3 to TRBJ2-3, with 8 bases identical to TRBD1. This CDR3 has 15 residues. Trimming at V came to 6 bases and at J to 3 bases, leaving 8 bases not matched to a gene. CDR1 and CDR2 (germline): ENHRY, SYGVKD. The CDR3: CAIRIQGAGTDTQYF. As DNA, the CDR3 is TGTGCCATCAGGATCCAGGGGGCTGGGACAGATACGCAGTATTTT.

This clone was counted between two and nine times. The chain uses TRBV6-2 or TRBV6-3 and TRBJ2-7; perhaps TRBD2 as D (7 bases). Germline V gene sequence: CDR1 MNHEY, CDR2 SVGEGT. The length of the CDR3 is 13 residues. V was clipped by 5 bases and J by 6 bases, with 14 bases between them. The CDR3 DNA sequence: TGTGCCAGCAGTCGCGCGGGGGCCGTCGAGCAGTACGTC. Translation gives CASSRAGAVEQYV.

The chain recombines TRBV6-4 with TRBJ2-1; D possibly corresponds to TRBD1 (5 bases). The CDR3 has 13 residues. V was clipped by 4 bases and J by 5 bases, with 9 bases between them. Germline CDR1 is MRHNA and CDR2 is SNTAGT. CDR3 bases: TGTGCCAGCAGTGTTACAGGAAACAATGAGCAGTTCTTC. Translation: CASSVTGNNEQFF.

The chain is built from TRBV6-6 and TRBJ1-3; possibly TRBD1 for D (6 bases). V was cut by 10 bases and J by 0 bases, with 16 bases left in between. The CDR3 sequence is 15 residues long. From germline, CDR1 is MNHNY and CDR2 SVGAGI (reference sequence). The chain's CDR3 is CATKDSQSSGNTIYF. As DNA, the CDR3 is TGTGCCACCAAGGACAGCCAAAGCTCTGGAAACACCATATATTTT.

V usage is TRBV6-5 and J usage is TRBJ1-1; no reliable D call. The CDR3 runs 13 residues. Trimming left V 10 bases short and J 4 bases short, with 16 bases between. Germline V CDR1 and CDR2: MNHEY, SVGAGI. The CDR3, as DNA: TGTGCCACCCACGAGGGAGGAGGCACTGAAGCTTTCTTT. The encoded protein is CATHEGGGTEAFF.

This clone was observed a few times. V is TRBV28 and J is TRBJ2-7; 8 nucleotides match TRBD1. With 5 bases clipped from V and 7 bases from J, the junction kept 13 bases outside the gene matches. Germline V gene data show CDR1 as MDHEN and CDR2 as SYDVKM. The CDR3 contains 15 residues. CDR3 in amino acids: CASSGGGQGAREQYF. CDR3 sequence (DNA): TGTGCCAGCAGTGGGGGCGGGCAGGGGGCTAGGGAGCAGTACTTC.

The chain is built from TRBV6-2 or TRBV6-3 and TRBJ1-1; possible D gene TRBD1, 5 bases. There are 15 residues in the CDR3. Germline V gene sequence: CDR1 MNHEY, CDR2 SVGEGT. V lost 6 bases to trimming and J lost 4 bases, with 18 bases between them. The CDR3 reads CASSPIQDKGTEAFF. The CDR3 coding sequence is TGTGCCAGCAGCCCCATCCAGGACAAAGGCACTGAAGCTTTCTTT.

In this sample, this clone turned up a few times. This chain links TRBV28 with TRBJ1-2; 7 nucleotides match TRBD1. Unmatched junction bases numbered 14, after V lost 5 bases and J lost 8 bases. The CDR3 spans 15 residues. Germline lookup yields CDR1 MDHEN and CDR2 SYDVKM. CDR3 loop: CASSPGTAKYTGYTF. CDR3 DNA: TGTGCCAGCAGTCCCGGGACAGCCAAATATACGGGCTACACCTTC.

This chain joins TRBV7-9 and TRBJ2-3; weak D call: TRBD1 (6 bases). This CDR3 is built from 16 residues. Germline V CDR1 and CDR2: SEHNR, FQNEAQ (reference sequence). V was trimmed by 1 base and J by 5 bases, leaving 16 bases between them. CDR3 nucleotide sequence: TGTGCCAGCAGCTTAGTGGCGGAGTGGGGACAAGATACGCAGTATTTT. Its translation: CASSLVAEWGQDTQYF.

The chain employs TRBV7-3 and TRBJ2-1, with D perhaps matching TRBD2 (6 bases). CDR3 length: 14 amino acids. The ends were cut back, 5 bases at V and 2 bases at J, with 10 bases in the middle. Germline-derived CDR1 and CDR2 are SGHTA and FQGTGA. CDR3 protein: CASSERGAYNEQFF. The CDR3 coding sequence is TGTGCCAGCAGCGAACGCGGGGCCTACAATGAGCAGTTCTTC.

V and J are TRBV12-5 and TRBJ2-6, with D unclear. This CDR3 is built from 15 residues. Germline CDR1 LGHNT, CDR2 FRNRAP. V lost 1 base, J lost 0 bases, and 4 bases lay in between. The DNA of the CDR3 is TGTGCTAGTGGTTTGGAACTCTCTGGGGCCAACGTCCTGACTTTC. This sequence encodes CASGLELSGANVLTF.

The gene calls are TRBV7-2 and TRBJ2-3; 7 nucleotides line up with TRBD2. V shed 1 base, J shed 3 bases, and the junction held 4 bases outside the gene matches. The CDR3 totals 15 residues. The germline CDR1 and CDR2 sequences are SGHTA and FQGNSA. CDR3 in DNA: TGTGCCAGCAGCTTAGACGGGAGGCAGACAGATACGCAGTATTTT. Its protein product is CASSLDGRQTDTQYF.

This clone is deemed medium-sized. This sequence joins TRBV6-1 and TRBJ1-4; tentatively, D is TRBD1 (6 bases). The V end lost 1 base, the J end lost 6 bases, and 12 bases lay between the germline ends. CDR1 is MNHNS, CDR2 SASEGT, per germline. The CDR3 has 15 residues. In DNA form, the CDR3 reads TGTGCCAGCAGTGAAGGATGGGGGCGAGATGAAAAACTGTTTTTT. It is translated as CASSEGWGRDEKLFF.

The chain has TRBV28 and TRBJ2-5, with TRBD1 matching 9 bases. Germline-derived CDR1 and CDR2 are MDHEN and SYDVKM. The CDR3 covers 12 residues. Trimming at V came to 6 bases and at J to 13 bases, leaving 9 bases not matched to a gene. The CDR3 spells CASRTTGGAGYF. CDR3 DNA: TGTGCCAGCAGGACCACAGGGGGCGCAGGGTACTTC.

The sample holds a few counts of this clone. For the CDR3, the DNA is TGTGCCAGCAGTATTCCGGGACTAGCGGGACAGTCCGGGGAGCTGTTTTTT. Translation: CASSIPGLAGQSGELFF. The genes are TRBV2 and TRBJ2-2; 13 bases fit TRBD2. CDR3 length equals 17 residues. Germline V gene data show CDR1 as SNHLY and CDR2 as FYNNEI. Trimming removed 5 bases from V and 6 bases from J; junction bases left unmatched: 9.

This clone was picked up one time. The chain is built from TRBV24-1 and TRBJ2-5; the match to TRBD2 covers 9 bases. The germline CDR1 and CDR2 sequences are KGHDR and SFDVKD. V shed 4 bases, J shed 2 bases, and the junction held 4 bases outside the gene matches. The CDR3 totals 15 residues. The CDR3 protein is CATSEVTSGQETQYF. The CDR3 nucleotides are TGTGCCACCAGTGAAGTGACTAGCGGACAAGAGACCCAGTACTTC.

This sequence joins TRBV10-1 and TRBJ2-4; D call uncertain. Germline CDR1 WNHNN, CDR2 SYGVQD (reference sequence). The CDR3 runs 12 residues. Trimming left V 3 bases short and J 5 bases short, with 5 bases between. The CDR3: CASSEGENIQYF. The CDR3 bases are TGCGCCAGCAGTGAAGGAGAAAACATTCAGTACTTC.

This sequence joins TRBV7-9 and TRBJ2-1; TRBD2 matches at 13 bases. This CDR3 contains 16 residues. Germline CDR1 is SEHNR and CDR2 is FQNEAQ (reference sequence). V shed 5 bases and J 10 bases; nucleotides not matched to a gene: 11. CDR3 bases: TGTGCCAGCAGCACACGGACTAGCGGGAGTATCAGGGAGCAGTTCTTC. This translates into CASSTRTSGSIREQFF.

V and J are TRBV9 and TRBJ1-1, with D possibly matching TRBD1 (5 bases). The CDR3 spans 13 residues. Germline V CDR1 and CDR2: SGDLS, YYNGEE. The germline V and J ends were trimmed by 7 bases and 5 bases, with 15 bases remaining between them. In DNA form, the CDR3 reads TGTGCCAGCGTGGGGAGCGGGGGTACTGAAGCTTTCTTT. Translating gives CASVGSGGTEAFF.

To note about this clone: A much larger clone is a single base away; this may be a read error. This chain joins TRBV27 and TRBJ2-7, with D possibly matching TRBD1 (5 bases). The CDR3 contains 15 residues. Germline-derived CDR1 and CDR2 are MNHEY and SMNVEV (reference sequence). CDR3 loop: CASNLIDSISYEQYF. DNA for the CDR3: TGTGCCAGCAATTTAATTGACAGTATCTCCTACGAGCAGTACTTC.

This chain connects TRBV29-1 to TRBJ2-7; D unclear. V shed 2 bases and J shed 3 bases, with 2 bases lying between them. The CDR3 contains 10 residues. Per the germline V gene, CDR1 is SQVTM and CDR2 is ANQGSEA. The CDR3 coding sequence is TGCAGCGTTGAACTCTACGAGCAGTACTTC. Amino acids: CSVELYEQYF.

The CDR3 spells CASSKEGQLSNSPLHF. CDR3 bases: TGTGCCAGCAGCAAAGAGGGACAGCTTTCTAATTCACCCCTCCACTTT. This rearrangement joins TRBV21-1 to TRBJ1-6; the table names TRBD1, a call not compared with the DNA. TRBV21-1 constitutes a pseudogene. The CDR3 length is 16 residues.

This clone was detected only once. The chain employs TRBV19 and TRBJ2-5, with 10 nucleotides matching TRBD1. The V and J ends lost 5 bases and 3 bases, in that order; junction bases with no gene match: 6. CDR1 is LNHDA and CDR2 is SQIVND in the germline V gene (reference sequence). This CDR3 region has 15 residues. This CDR3 is CASSSPTGGKETQYF. The CDR3 coding sequence is TGTGCCAGTAGTTCACCGACAGGGGGCAAAGAGACCCAGTACTTC.

V and J are TRBV18 and TRBJ2-2, with 12 bases that match TRBD2. CDR1 is KGHSH and CDR2 is LQKENI in the germline V gene. This CDR3 is built from 16 residues. J gave up 2 bases and V 5 bases, and 3 bases lay outside the gene matches. For the CDR3, the DNA is TGTGCCAGCTCATGGACTAGCGGGATCAACACCGGGGAGCTGTTTTTT. This codes for CASSWTSGINTGELFF.

V gene TRBV11-2 combines with J gene TRBJ2-7; 9 bases map to TRBD2. The CDR3 is 15 residues long. Germline values: CDR1 SGHAT, CDR2 FQNNGV. The ends lost 5 bases at V and 0 bases at J; junction bases unmatched: 5. The CDR3 sequence is CASSPRLAASYEQYF. The CDR3 nucleotides read TGTGCCAGCAGCCCCCGACTAGCGGCCTCCTACGAGCAGTACTTC.